One and the same sample provided the 3 T cell receptor beta chains below, sequenced in a study of blood T cell repertoires in COVID-19. The data were produced by immunoSEQ multiplex PCR, yet TCRdb's version contains in-frame clones alone and is incomplete. The sample contains 300,000 to 400,000 clones, about nine tenths of which appear only once. The sequenced sample was peripheral blood. These receptors were taken from a man in his thirties or forties with COVID-19, enrolled during active disease.

With respect to this clone: An end of the junction differs from the germline gene, which may be a read error. The chain combines TRBV9 with TRBJ2-7, with 7 bases matching TRBD2. The length of the CDR3 is 14 residues. Germline CDR1 reads SGDLS; CDR2 reads YYNGEE. Here the CDR3 DNA reads TGTGCCAGCAGCGTAGGAGGTAGCGGGTTCCTCCCGAACTTC. It encodes CASSVGGSGFLPNF.

The chain employs TRBV3-1 (or the pseudogene TRBV3-2) and TRBJ1-1, with 9 bases matching TRBD1. Per germline, CDR1 LGHDT and CDR2 YNNKEL (reference sequence). CDR3 length: 12 amino acids. V lost 3 bases to trimming and J lost 10 bases; unmatched junction nucleotides: 3. The CDR3 DNA reads TGTGCCAGCAGCCATAGACAGGGGGTAGCTTTCTTT. Protein: CASSHRQGVAFF.

This clone has more than one count but fewer than ten. The chain combines TRBV4-1 with TRBJ1-1; unclear D gene. The V gene's germline CDR1 is MGHRA and CDR2 YSYEKL. The length of the CDR3 is 16 residues. Trimming removed 2 bases from V and 0 bases from J, with 13 bases in between. This CDR3 reads CASSQNRQLMNTEAFF. DNA of the CDR3: TGCGCCAGCAGCCAAAACAGACAACTCATGAACACTGAAGCTTTCTTT.